Listed below are T cell receptor beta chains from one sample, sequenced in a study of T cell changes during pregnancy in multiple sclerosis. The method was immunoSEQ multiplex PCR; TCRdb's version includes in-frame clones alone and lacks a portion of them. The repertoire holds around 56,000 clones, with approximately 90% as singletons. The input for sequencing was peripheral blood, taken in the first trimester of pregnancy. These receptors were collected from a female donor in good health, enrolled as a control in a pregnancy study. CDR3s include the opening cysteine and the closing phenylalanine or tryptophan. D genes are given only for firm matches. A clone size is listed for some rows: how often the clone was seen (once, few, many), or a class if it is expanded.

TRBV7-8	-	-	TRBJ1-1	TGTGCCAGCAGCTTAGACCCCGGGTTGAACACTGAAGCTTTCTTT	CASSLDPGLNTEAFF
TRBV18	TRBD1	-	TRBJ2-1	TGTGCCAGCTCACCACCAGGACAGGGGAACACACAGCAGTTCTTC	CASSPPGQGNTQQFF
TRBV9	TRBD1	-	TRBJ1-1	TGTGCCAGCAGCGTTGTCCCGGGACAGGGATCAGCTTTCTTT	CASSVVPGQGSAFF
TRBV5-6	-	-	TRBJ1-2	TGTGCCAGCAGCTACCGCATACTCTATGGCTACACCTTC	CASSYRILYGYTF
TRBV7-3	TRBD1	-	TRBJ2-3	TGTGCCAGCAGCCCCGGGACAGCCTTGGGAGATACGCAGTATTTT	CASSPGTALGDTQYF
TRBV5-1	-	-	TRBJ2-3	TGCGCCAGCAGCCCGACGGGGGGCGACACAGATACGCAGTATTTT	CASSPTGGDTDTQYF
TRBV27	TRBD1	-	TRBJ2-2	TGTGCCAGCAAGGACAGGGGGACATGGGGCCTCGACACCGGGGAGCTGTTTTTT	CASKDRGTWGLDTGELFF
TRBV25-1	-	-	TRBJ2-5	TGTGCCAGCAGTCCACCAGCGGGTGGGGTGGTAGAGACCCAGTACTTC	CASSPPAGGVVETQYF
TRBV19	TRBD2	-	TRBJ2-2	TGTGCCTCCCTCTCTAGCGGGAACACCGGGGAGCTGTTTTTT	CASLSSGNTGELFF
TRBV6-1	-	-	TRBJ1-1	TGTGCCAGCAGCCGGAGCGAAGCTTTCTTT	CASSRSEAFF
TRBV19	TRBD1	-	TRBJ2-1	TGTGCCAGTAGTATCCAGGGGGACACCTACAATGAGCAGTTCTTC	CASSIQGDTYNEQFF
TRBV5-1	TRBD1	-	TRBJ2-6	TGCGCCAGCAGCGGACAGGGTGTCTCGGGGGCCAACGTCCTGACTTTC	CASSGQGVSGANVLTF
TRBV6-1	TRBD1	-	TRBJ1-2	TGCGCCAGCAGGACAGGGCTTACGTATGGCTACACCTTC	CASRTGLTYGYTF
TRBV12-5	TRBD1	-	TRBJ2-3	TGTGCTAGTGTCCTCAGGGGGCCCCCAGATACGCAGTATTTT	CASVLRGPPDTQYF
TRBV6-1	TRBD1	-	TRBJ1-5	TGTGCCGGACAGGGGGCGAGCAATCAGCCCCAGCATTTT	CAGQGASNQPQHF
TRBV7-2	TRBD1	-	TRBJ1-1	TGTGCCAGCAGCATGCCCGGGACAGGGGGCTCGGCTTTCTTT	CASSMPGTGGSAFF
TRBV4-1	-	-	TRBJ2-5	TGCGCCAGCAGCAGGGGCGTTCTTGAGACCCAGTACTTC	CASSRGVLETQYF
TRBV5-1	-	-	TRBJ2-1	TGCGCCAGCAGCTTGGAGGCTAGCAATGAGCAGTTCTTC	CASSLEASNEQFF
TRBV28	TRBD1	-	TRBJ1-6	TGTGCCAGCAGTTTTACAGGGGAGAGCTCCTATAATTCACCCCTCCACTTT	CASSFTGESSYNSPLHF
TRBV6-1	TRBD1	-	TRBJ1-2	TGTGCCAGCAGTGCCCCCGGGACAGGGAAAGGCTACACCTTC	CASSAPGTGKGYTF
TRBV6-5	-	once	TRBJ1-2	TGTGCCAGCAGTTACTCGAGAGCACAGTACTACTATGGCTACACCTTC	CASSYSRAQYYYGYTF
TRBV5-4	TRBD2	-	TRBJ2-7	TGTGCCAGCAGCTTGGGTGGCGGGAGTTACGAGCAGTACTTC	CASSLGGGSYEQYF